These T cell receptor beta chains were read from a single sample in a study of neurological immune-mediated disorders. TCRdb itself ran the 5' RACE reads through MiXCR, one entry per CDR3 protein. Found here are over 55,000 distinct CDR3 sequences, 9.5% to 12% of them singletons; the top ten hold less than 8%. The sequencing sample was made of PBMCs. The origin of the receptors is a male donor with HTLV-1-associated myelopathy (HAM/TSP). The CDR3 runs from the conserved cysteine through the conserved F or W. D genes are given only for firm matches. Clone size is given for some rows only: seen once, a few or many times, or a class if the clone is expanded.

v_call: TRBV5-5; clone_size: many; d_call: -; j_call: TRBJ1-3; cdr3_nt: TGTGCCAGCAGCCTGATCCCCAGGGATAGAAACACCATATATTTT; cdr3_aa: CASSLIPRDRNTIYF
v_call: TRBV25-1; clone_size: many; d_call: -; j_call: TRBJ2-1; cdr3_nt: TGTGCCAGCAGTTACGGGAGTGCAAATGAGCAGTTCTTC; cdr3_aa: CASSYGSANEQFF
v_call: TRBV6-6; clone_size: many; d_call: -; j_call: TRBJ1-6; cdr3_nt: TGTGCCAGCAGACGACTGGATTCACCCCTCCACTTT; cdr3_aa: CASRRLDSPLHF
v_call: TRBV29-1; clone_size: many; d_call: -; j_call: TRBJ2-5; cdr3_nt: TGCAGCGAGGGTCTGGGGGTCCGAGAGACCCAGTACTTC; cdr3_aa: CSEGLGVRETQYF
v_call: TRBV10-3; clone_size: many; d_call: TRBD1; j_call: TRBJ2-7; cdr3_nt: TGTGCCATCAGTGAGATGGACAGGATAAACGAGCAGTACTTC; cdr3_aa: CAISEMDRINEQYF
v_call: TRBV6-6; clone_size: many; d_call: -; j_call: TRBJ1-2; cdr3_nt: TGTGCCAGCAGTTACTCCTTACTTGGGGACGTTGGCTACACCTTC; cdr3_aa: CASSYSLLGDVGYTF
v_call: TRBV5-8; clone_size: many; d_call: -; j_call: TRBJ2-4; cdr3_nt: TGTGCCAGCAGCTTGATCCGGGGGAACATTCAGTACTTC; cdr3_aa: CASSLIRGNIQYF
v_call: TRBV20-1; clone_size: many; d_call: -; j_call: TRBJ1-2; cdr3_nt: TGCAGTGCTCCCCCCTCGGGGAAAGGCTACACCTTC; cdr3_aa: CSAPPSGKGYTF
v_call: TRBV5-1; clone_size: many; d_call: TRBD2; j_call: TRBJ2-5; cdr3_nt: TGCGCCAGCAGCTTGGCGCTAGCGGGGACGAAAGAAGAGACCCAGTACTTC; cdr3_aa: CASSLALAGTKEETQYF
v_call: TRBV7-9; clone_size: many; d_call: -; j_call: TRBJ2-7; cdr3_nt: TGTGCCAGCAGCCCCAGTACGATAGAGCAGTACTTC; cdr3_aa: CASSPSTIEQYF
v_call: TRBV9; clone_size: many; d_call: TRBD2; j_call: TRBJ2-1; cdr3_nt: TGTGCCAGCAGCGTTGGGGGGGGGTCCTACAATGAGCAGTTCTTC; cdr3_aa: CASSVGGGSYNEQFF
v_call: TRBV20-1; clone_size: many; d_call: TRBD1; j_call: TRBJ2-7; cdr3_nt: TGCAGTGCTAGAGCTAGGGACAGGGAGTGGGACTACGAGCAGTACTTC; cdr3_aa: CSARARDREWDYEQYF
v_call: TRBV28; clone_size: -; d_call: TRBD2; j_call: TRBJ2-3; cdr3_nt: TGTTCCAGCAGTTCCCTAGCGGGGGGGCTGACAGATTCGCAGTATTTT; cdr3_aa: CSSSSLAGGLTDSQYF
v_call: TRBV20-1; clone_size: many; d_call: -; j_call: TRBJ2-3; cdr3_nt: TGCAGTGCTAGGGACCACACAGATACGCAGTATTTT; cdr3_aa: CSARDHTDTQYF
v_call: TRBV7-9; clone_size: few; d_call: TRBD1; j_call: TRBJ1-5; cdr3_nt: TGTGCCAGCAGCTTAGTAGGGGGCGCAGGCAATCAGCCCCAGCATTTT; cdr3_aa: CASSLVGGAGNQPQHF
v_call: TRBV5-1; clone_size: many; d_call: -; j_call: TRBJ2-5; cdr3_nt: TGCGCCAGCTCCCAAGGGTCCCGGGAGACCCAGTACTTC; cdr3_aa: CASSQGSRETQYF
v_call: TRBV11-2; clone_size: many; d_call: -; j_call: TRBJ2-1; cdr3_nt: TGTGCCAGCAGCTTAGGACAGAGCTCCTACAATGAGCAGTTCTTC; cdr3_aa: CASSLGQSSYNEQFF
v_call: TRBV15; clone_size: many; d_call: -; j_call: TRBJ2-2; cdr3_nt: TGTGCCACCAGCAGAGATACGGGGGGCAGGACCGGGGAGCTGTTTTTT; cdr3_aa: CATSRDTGGRTGELFF
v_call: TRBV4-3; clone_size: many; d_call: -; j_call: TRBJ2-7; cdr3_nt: TGCGCCAGCAGCCAAGAGGGCGGCAGCTACGAGCAGTACTTC; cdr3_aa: CASSQEGGSYEQYF
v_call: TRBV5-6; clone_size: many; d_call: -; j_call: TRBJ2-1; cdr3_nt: TGTGCCAGCAGCTTTGGGCCTGACAATGAGCAGTTCTTC; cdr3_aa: CASSFGPDNEQFF
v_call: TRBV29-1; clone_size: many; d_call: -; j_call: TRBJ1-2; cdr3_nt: TGCAGCGTGCCTCTCCCAGGGGCGGGAGGTGGCTACACCTTC; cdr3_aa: CSVPLPGAGGGYTF
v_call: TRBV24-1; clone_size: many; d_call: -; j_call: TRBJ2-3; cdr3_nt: TGTGCCACCAGTGATCCAGGGGCCGATACGCAGTATTTT; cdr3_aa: CATSDPGADTQYF
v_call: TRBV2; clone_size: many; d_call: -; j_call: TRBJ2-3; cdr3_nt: TGTGCCAGCAGTGTAAGTCAGGATTTGTCCGATACGCAGTATTTT; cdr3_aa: CASSVSQDLSDTQYF
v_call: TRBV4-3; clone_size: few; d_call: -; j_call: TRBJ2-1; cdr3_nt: TGCGCCAGCAGCCAAGGGGACTTCTACAATGAGCAGTTCTTC; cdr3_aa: CASSQGDFYNEQFF
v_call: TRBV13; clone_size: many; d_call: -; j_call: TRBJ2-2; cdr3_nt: TGTGCCAGCAGCGGCGGACAGCACACCGGGGAGCTGTTTTTT; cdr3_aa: CASSGGQHTGELFF
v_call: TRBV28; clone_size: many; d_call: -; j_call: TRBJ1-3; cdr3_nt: TGTGCCATCCGAAGGGGGGAACCTGGAAACACCATATATTTT; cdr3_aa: CAIRRGEPGNTIYF
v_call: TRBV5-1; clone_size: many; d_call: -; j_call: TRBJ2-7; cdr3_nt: TGCGCCAGCAGCCCCTTCACCGAATATTACGAGCAGTACTTC; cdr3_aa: CASSPFTEYYEQYF
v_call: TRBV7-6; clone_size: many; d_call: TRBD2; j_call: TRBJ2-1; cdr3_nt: TGTGCCAGCAGCTTGCTAGCGGGGGGTTGGAATGAGCAGTTCTTC; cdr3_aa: CASSLLAGGWNEQFF
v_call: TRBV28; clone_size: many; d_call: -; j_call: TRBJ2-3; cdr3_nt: TGTGCCAGCCTTGACCGGCTAGCGTATACGCAGTATTTT; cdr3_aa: CASLDRLAYTQYF
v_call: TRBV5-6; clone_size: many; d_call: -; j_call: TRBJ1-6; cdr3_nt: TGTGCCAGCAGCTTCCGTAAGTCACCCCTCCACTTT; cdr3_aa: CASSFRKSPLHF
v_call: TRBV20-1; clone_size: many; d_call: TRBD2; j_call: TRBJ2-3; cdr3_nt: TGCAGTGGGACTAGCGGGGGGGGCACAGATACGCAGTATTTT; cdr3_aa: CSGTSGGGTDTQYF
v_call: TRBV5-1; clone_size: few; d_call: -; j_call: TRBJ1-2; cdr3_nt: TGCGCCAGCAGCTTGGCCCCGACAGTAAACTATGGCTACACCTTC; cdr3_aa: CASSLAPTVNYGYTF
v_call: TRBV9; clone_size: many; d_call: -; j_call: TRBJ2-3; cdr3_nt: TGTGCCAGCAGCTACAGGGTTGGGAATATAGCAGATACGCAGTATTTT; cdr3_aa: CASSYRVGNIADTQYF
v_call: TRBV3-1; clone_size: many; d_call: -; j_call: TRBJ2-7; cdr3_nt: TGTGCCAGCAGCCAAGACCTTCAGGGTGGGTACGAGCAGTACTTC; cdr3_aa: CASSQDLQGGYEQYF
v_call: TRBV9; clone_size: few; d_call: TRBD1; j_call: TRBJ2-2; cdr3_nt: TGTGCCAGCAGCGTAGTGGGGACAGTCACCGGGGAGCTGTTTTTT; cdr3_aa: CASSVVGTVTGELFF
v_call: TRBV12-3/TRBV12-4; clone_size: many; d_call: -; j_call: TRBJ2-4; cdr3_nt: TGTGTCTCCCCAGGGGAGGGGGCGCAGTACTTC; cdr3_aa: CVSPGEGAQYF
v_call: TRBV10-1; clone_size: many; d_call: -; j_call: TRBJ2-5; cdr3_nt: TGCGCCAGCAGTGATAGGGGCCCGGATATGGAGACCCAGTACTTC; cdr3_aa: CASSDRGPDMETQYF
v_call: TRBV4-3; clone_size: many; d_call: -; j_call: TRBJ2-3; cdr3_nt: TGCGCCAGCAGCCGCGGGGTCACCACAGATACGCAGTATTTT; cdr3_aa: CASSRGVTTDTQYF
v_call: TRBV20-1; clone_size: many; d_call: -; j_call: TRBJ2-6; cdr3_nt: TGCAGTGCTAGATTTAGGGGGGCCAACGTCCTGACTTTC; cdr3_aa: CSARFRGANVLTF
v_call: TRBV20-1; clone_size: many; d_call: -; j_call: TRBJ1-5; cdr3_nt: TGCAGTGCTGGCGGCAGCAATCAGCCCCAGCATTTT; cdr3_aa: CSAGGSNQPQHF
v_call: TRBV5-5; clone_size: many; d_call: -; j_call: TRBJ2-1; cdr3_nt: TGTGCCAGCAGCGTAGGGCTCCTCTCGGGGAATGAGCAGTTCTTC; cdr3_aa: CASSVGLLSGNEQFF
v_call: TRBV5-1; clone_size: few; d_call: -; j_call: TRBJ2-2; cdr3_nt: TGCGCCAGCAGCTTGGGACAGAGCTACGCGAACACCGGGGAGCTGTTTTTT; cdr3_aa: CASSLGQSYANTGELFF
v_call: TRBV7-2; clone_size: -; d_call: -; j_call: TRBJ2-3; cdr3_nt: TGTGCCAGCAGCGTATATCAGGCAGATACGCAGTATTTT; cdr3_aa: CASSVYQADTQYF
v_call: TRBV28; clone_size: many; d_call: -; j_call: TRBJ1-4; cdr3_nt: TGTGCCAGCAGTGGCAGCCCTCTGAAACTGTTTTTT; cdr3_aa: CASSGSPLKLFF
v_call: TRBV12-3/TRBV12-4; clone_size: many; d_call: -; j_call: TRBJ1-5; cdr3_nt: TGTGCCAGCAGTTTACTGCGGGGGAATCAGCCCCAGCATTTT; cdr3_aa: CASSLLRGNQPQHF